This T cell receptor (beta chain) derives from a study of breast tumors, draining lymph nodes, adjacent tissues. Samples came from axillary lymph nodes draining the breast cancer. This clonotype was recorded at least ten times. V was trimmed by 4 bases and J by 2 bases, leaving 13 bases between them. CDR1 SGHRS and CDR2 YFSETQ come from the germline V gene. The CDR3 sequence is 15 residues long. Each CDR3 protein gets one entry after TCRdb re-called the multiplex PCR reads with MiXCR. The sample includes nearly 110,000 distinct CDR3 sequences, less than 40% seen only once; the top ten take 5.5% to 6%.

The sample was axillary lymph node tissue. This clonotype was sampled from a female donor with breast cancer. Some clones in this sample may be carry-over from other donors' samples. The chain carries TRBV5-1 and TRBJ2-1; D assignment may be TRBD1 or TRBD2 (5 bases each). Here the CDR3 reads CASSRLGVPYNEQFF. As DNA, the CDR3 is TGCGCCAGCAGCCGTTTGGGGGTACCCTACAATGAGCAGTTCTTC.